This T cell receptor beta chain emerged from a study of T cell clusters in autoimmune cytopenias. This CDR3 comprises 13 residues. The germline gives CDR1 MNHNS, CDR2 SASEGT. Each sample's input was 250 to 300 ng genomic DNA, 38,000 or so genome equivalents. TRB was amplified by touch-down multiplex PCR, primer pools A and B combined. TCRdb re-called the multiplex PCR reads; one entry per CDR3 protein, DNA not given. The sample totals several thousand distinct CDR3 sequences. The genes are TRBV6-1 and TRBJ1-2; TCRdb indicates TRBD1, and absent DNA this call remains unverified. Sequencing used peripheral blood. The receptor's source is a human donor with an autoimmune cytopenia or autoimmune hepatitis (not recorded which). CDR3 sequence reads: CASSVQGASGYTF.